Reported below is one T cell receptor beta chain. Sequencing was performed with immunoSEQ multiplex PCR; in TCRdb, only in-frame clones are kept and a portion is missing. The table shows hundreds of thousands of clones, with roughly 84% occurring only once. The data were obtained in a study of blood T cell repertoires in COVID-19. Study background: Acute-phase and convalescent COVID-19 samples originated in the United States, Italy and Spain.

In germline, CDR1 is KGHSH, CDR2 LQKENI. The CDR3 totals 12 residues. V was shortened by 2 bases and J by 9 bases, with 8 bases between the two germline ends. Sequenced sample: PBMCs or T cells enriched from blood (not recorded which). This TCR was sampled from a woman between 40 and 50 years old who had recovered from COVID-19. J is TRBJ2-1 and V is TRBV18; no reliable D call. The CDR3 is CASSPVGGEQFF. In DNA, the CDR3 is TGTGCCAGCTCACCAGTCGGCGGTGAGCAGTTCTTC.